The 20 T cell receptor beta chains listed next were all sequenced from one sample in a study of response to subunit inactivated influenza vaccine. TCRdb reprocessed the RT-PCR reads via MiXCR and lists one record per CDR3 protein. The sample consists of fewer than 250,000 distinct CDR3 sequences, roughly an eighth of them appearing once. The sequences come from CD8+ T cells sorted from PBMCs, collected roughly 5 days after vaccination. These receptors were obtained from a man in his fifties who received an inactivated influenza vaccine.

Of note for this clonotype: The germline gene is not matched at one end of the junction; a read error may be the cause. The CDR3 is CASRLDRGSSYNEQFF. In nucleotides, the CDR3 is TGTGCCAGCAGGTTAGACAGGGGGTCATCCTACAATGAGCAGTTCTTC. This chain uses TRBV12-3 or TRBV12-4 with TRBJ2-1; TRBD1 matches at 9 bases. This CDR3 contains 16 residues.

The chain uses TRBV7-6 and TRBJ1-4; D call uncertain. Germline-derived CDR1 and CDR2 are SGHVS and FNYEAQ. There are 17 residues in the CDR3. V shed 1 base and J shed 3 bases, with 15 bases lying between them. CDR3 in amino acids: CASSLGVSGGANEKLFF. The CDR3 nucleotides read TGTGCCAGCAGCTTAGGCGTCAGCGGTGGGGCTAATGAAAAACTGTTTTTT. The full variable domain, in which reference TRBV7-6 and TRBJ1-4 provide the parts outside the CDR3, is GAGVSQSPRYKVTKRGQDVALRCDPISGHVSLYWYRQALGQGPEFLTYFNYEAQQDKSGLPNDRFSAERPEGSISTLTIQRTEQRDSAMYRCASSLGVSGGANEKLFFGSGTQLSVL.

This clonotype was observed a few times. The gene calls are TRBV4-2 and TRBJ2-2; 8 positions agree with TRBD2. The CDR3 has 18 residues. In germline, CDR1 is LGHNA, CDR2 YNFKEQ. With V trimmed by 2 bases and J by 0 bases, 8 bases remained unmatched. The CDR3 loop reads CASSQSPGLASNTGELFF. The CDR3 DNA follows: TGTGCCAGCAGCCAATCCCCCGGACTAGCCTCGAACACCGGGGAGCTGTTTTTT.

The gene calls are TRBV6-5 and TRBJ1-2; weak D call: TRBD1 (6 bases). The CDR3 is 16 amino acids. Trimming took 0 bases from V and 2 from J, leaving 13 bases between them. From germline, CDR1 is MNHEY and CDR2 SVGAGI. The DNA of the CDR3 is TGTGCCAGCAGTTACTCGAGGGGGACCGTAAACTATGGCTACACCTTC. This codes for CASSYSRGTVNYGYTF.

This clonotype was seen a handful of times. The chain is built from TRBV6-5 and TRBJ2-7; the match to TRBD2 covers 7 bases. With V trimmed by 2 bases and J by 3 bases, 4 bases remained unmatched. Germline CDR1 MNHEY, CDR2 SVGAGI. The CDR3 consists of 14 residues. CDR3 coding DNA: TGTGCCAGCAGTTACCAAGCGGGAAGCTACGAGCAGTACTTC. Amino acids: CASSYQAGSYEQYF.

The chain is built from TRBV7-2 and TRBJ2-5; 11 bases are a match to TRBD2. The V gene end was trimmed by 5 bases and the J gene end by 3 bases; junction bases not matched to a gene: 5. CDR1 and CDR2 from the germline V gene are SGHTA and FQGNSA. This CDR3 has 15 residues. The CDR3 sequence: CASSLIAGGEETQYF. For the CDR3, the DNA is TGTGCCAGCAGCCTCATAGCGGGAGGGGAAGAGACCCAGTACTTC.

This clonotype appeared a few times. The V and J genes are TRBV18 and TRBJ2-5; 7 bases line up with TRBD1. The germline gives CDR1 KGHSH, CDR2 LQKENI. J was trimmed by 1 base and V by 2 bases; bases with no gene match: 10. This CDR3 region has 17 residues. The CDR3 loop is CASSPALQGVIQETQYF. The CDR3 coding sequence is TGTGCCAGCTCACCAGCGCTTCAGGGGGTTATCCAAGAGACCCAGTACTTC. Supplemented by reference TRBV18 and TRBJ2-5, the full variable domain reads NAGVMQNPRHLVRRRGQEARLRCSPMKGHSHVYWYRQLPEEGLKFMVYLQKENIIDESGMPKERFSAEFPKEGPSILRIQQVVRGDSAAYFCASSPALQGVIQETQYFGPGTRLLVL.

This clonotype has only a few counts. V and J are TRBV7-9 and TRBJ2-1; D is possibly TRBD2 (5 bases). Trimming pared 1 base from V and 7 bases from J, leaving 8 bases between. The CDR3 contains 13 residues. Germline V gene data show CDR1 as SEHNR and CDR2 as FQNEAQ (reference sequence). CDR3 in amino acids: CASSLVRGNEQFF. The CDR3 DNA sequence: TGTGCCAGCAGCTTAGTCCGGGGAAATGAGCAGTTCTTC.

The rearrangement uses TRBV20-1 and TRBJ2-3, with 7 bases lining up with TRBD1. V shed 5 bases, J shed 1 base, and the junction held 6 bases outside the gene matches. Germline V gives CDR1 DFQATT, CDR2 SNEGSKA (reference sequence). This CDR3 spans 14 amino acids. The CDR3 sequence: CSADDRDGTDTQYF. CDR3 coding DNA: TGCAGTGCTGACGACAGGGACGGCACAGATACGCAGTATTTT.

This clonotype was seen a few times. This sequence joins TRBV7-9 and TRBJ2-7; 7 bases agree with TRBD1. V trimming: 5 bases; J trimming: 4 bases; junction bases outside the gene matches: 14. CDR3 length: 16 amino acids. Germline CDR1 and CDR2: SEHNR and FQNEAQ (reference sequence). The CDR3 DNA is TGTGCCAGCAGCCCTTACCTACAGGGGATACCGTACGAGCAGTACTTC. As protein: CASSPYLQGIPYEQYF.

Only a few counts were recorded for this clonotype. The chain couples TRBV7-9 to TRBJ2-1; TRBD2 matches at 11 bases. Per germline, CDR1 SEHNR and CDR2 FQNEAQ (reference sequence). The CDR3 sequence is 15 residues long. J gave up 4 bases and V 5 bases, and 4 bases lay outside the gene matches. CDR3 in amino acids: CASSRLAGKYNEQFF. The CDR3 bases are TGTGCCAGCAGCCGACTAGCGGGGAAGTACAATGAGCAGTTCTTC.

V usage is TRBV11-2 and J usage is TRBJ2-7; D is unclear. This CDR3 contains 16 residues. V was clipped by 2 bases and J by 1 base, with 15 bases between them. CDR1 SGHAT and CDR2 FQNNGV come from the germline V gene. CDR3 amino acids: CASSLLLLRESYEQYF. CDR3 nucleotides: TGTGCCAGCAGCTTATTACTTCTTCGAGAGTCCTACGAGCAGTACTTC.

This clonotype was detected only a few times. CDR3: CASSPKNGADEQYF. The CDR3 DNA is TGTGCCAGCAGCCCCAAGAACGGGGCCGACGAGCAGTACTTC. The V gene is TRBV7-9, the J gene TRBJ2-7; D tentatively reads TRBD1 or TRBD2 (5 bases each). The CDR3 totals 14 residues. Trimming stripped 5 bases from V and 5 bases from J, with 16 bases between. CDR1 and CDR2 from the germline V gene are SEHNR and FQNEAQ (reference sequence).

The chain links TRBV5-1 to TRBJ2-3; D is unresolved. Germline lookup yields CDR1 SGHRS and CDR2 YFSETQ. The CDR3 runs to 14 residues. V was pared by 0 bases and J by 2 bases, with 7 bases between. The CDR3 DNA reads as TGCGCCAGCAGCTTGGAGGTTTCCACAGATACGCAGTATTTT. It translates to CASSLEVSTDTQYF.

This clonotype was seen more than once but under ten times. The chain recombines TRBV5-1 with TRBJ2-7, with a weak D call TRBD1 (6 bases). The germline V and J ends were trimmed by 2 bases and 5 bases, with 11 bases remaining between them. The CDR3 loop spans 13 amino acids. Germline CDR1 SGHRS, CDR2 YFSETQ. The CDR3 bases are TGCGCCAGCAGCTTCTGGGGGCAGGACGAGCAGTACTTC. This translates into CASSFWGQDEQYF.

This clonotype was observed a few times. DNA of the CDR3: TGTGCCAGCAGCTTAGGCGGGACTAACAATGAGCAGTTCTTC. This codes for CASSLGGTNNEQFF. The chain uses TRBV7-2 and TRBJ2-1; 7 nucleotides align to TRBD2. J was trimmed by 5 bases and V by 1 base; bases with no gene match: 2. Germline V gene data show CDR1 as SGHTA and CDR2 as FQGNSA. The length of the CDR3 is 14 residues. The complete variable domain, with remaining parts taken from reference TRBV7-2 and TRBJ2-1, reads GAGVSQSPSNKVTEKGKDVELRCDPISGHTALYWYRQSLGQGLEFLIYFQGNSAPDKSGLPSDRFSAERTGGSVSTLTIQRTQQEDSAVYLCASSLGGTNNEQFFGPGTRLTVL.

Regarding this clonotype: At one end, the junction sequence differs from germline, possibly due to a read error. The CDR3 spells CCARDRGGADNEQFF. The CDR3 DNA is TGCTGTGCTAGAGATCGTGGGGGGGCCGACAATGAGCAGTTCTTC. This rearrangement joins TRBV20-1 to TRBJ2-1; perhaps TRBD2 as D (7 bases). The CDR3 loop spans 15 amino acids. Looked up from germline, CDR1 is DFQATT and CDR2 is SNEGSKA (reference sequence).

The CDR3 region has the DNA TGTGCCAGCAGCGACCGACAGGGGCTTAACACCGGGGAGCTGTTTTTT. This codes for CASSDRQGLNTGELFF. The V and J genes are TRBV9 and TRBJ2-2; 8 nucleotides match TRBD1. V shed 3 bases, J shed 2 bases, and the junction held 6 bases outside the gene matches. CDR3 length equals 16 residues. Per the germline V gene, CDR1 is SGDLS and CDR2 is YYNGEE.

A few counts support this clonotype. V usage is TRBV3-1 and J usage is TRBJ2-5; D not resolved. Trimming pared 0 bases from V and 3 bases from J, leaving 5 bases between. This CDR3 contains 13 residues. Germline V gene data show CDR1 as LGHDT and CDR2 as YNNKEL (reference sequence). The CDR3 here is CASSQETEETQYF. The CDR3, as DNA: TGTGCCAGCAGCCAAGAGACTGAAGAGACCCAGTACTTC.

This rearrangement joins TRBV9 to TRBJ2-4, with 11 positions matching TRBD1. The germline V gene has CDR1 SGDLS and CDR2 YYNGEE. Germline trimming cut 3 bases from V and 11 bases from J; bases unmatched to any gene: 7. The CDR3 covers 14 residues. The CDR3 sequence is CASSEGTGGAVQYF. The CDR3 coding sequence is TGTGCCAGCAGCGAGGGGACAGGGGGAGCCGTTCAGTACTTC. Supplemented by reference TRBV9 and TRBJ2-4, the full variable domain reads DSGVTQTPKHLITATGQRVTLRCSPRSGDLSVYWYQQSLDQGLQFLIQYYNGEERAKGNILERFSAQQFPDLHSELNLSSLELGDSALYFCASSEGTGGAVQYFGAGTRLSVL.